Given below is one T cell receptor (beta chain) in context. This clone was counted a few times. The clone's antigen remains unknown. Base-call qualities are not available, and no considerably larger clone is one nucleotide away. Other DNA sequences in the sample encode the same CDR3. The germline V gene (reference sequence) supplies CDR1 LNHDA and CDR2 SQIVND. V loses 7 bases at its end and J loses 3 bases; junction bases beyond the gene matches: 7. The CDR3 numbers 14 residues from cysteine through phenylalanine. Here the CDR3 DNA is all that survives: 42 bases in frame from base 1. In total, 500 to 700 healthy bone marrow donors made up the cohort. Cohort members were all nominally healthy when sampled, although unrecorded immune exposures were likely present. The donor was CMV seropositive and belonged to the group of 250 to 350 seropositive cohort members. A peripheral blood sample was collected from each donor, and TCR beta sequencing was performed on peripheral blood mononuclear cells. The Qiagen DNeasy Blood Extraction Kit was used to extract genomic DNA from the blood cell samples.

This record comes from a study of cytomegalovirus exposure and HLA in healthy donors (dated by TCRdb to about 2017). For the wider study: An earlier analysis of around 600 of the donors reported more than 250 Gb of sequence data and 117 million unique TCR beta sequences from 190 million or so T cells. Roughly 300 gigabases of sequencing data and tens of millions of unique TCR sequences made up an early release that covered nearly 650 HLA-typed donors. The genetic ancestry cluster associated with self-reported Caucasian donors included about four fifths of the 300 to 400 genotyped donors. The study aimed to test whether cataloging public T cell receptors could reveal signatures of past pathogen exposure. The study profiled the T cell repertoires of more than 500 subjects by immunosequencing and related them to cytomegalovirus serostatus. In addition to the first cohort of several hundred subjects, a separate validation cohort of over 90 different subjects was used. To predict cytomegalovirus infection status, the study combined high-throughput TCR immunosequencing, statistical association of individual TCRs with disease status, and machine learning. A later analysis re-analyzed previously published TCR beta repertoires from roughly 690 donors and added high-resolution HLA genotyping to study TCR occurrence patterns. In the later analysis, no new phenotypic data were used to find candidate immune exposures; instead, reliance was placed on TCR beta sequences and their occurrence across donors. In an earlier analysis of 500 to 650 of the donors, high-throughput TCR beta sequencing was used to judge whether each TCR beta V gene segment behaved as functional or pseudogenic. Donor age, sex, ethnicity and CMV serostatus were compiled alongside the repertoire data. Genome-wide SNP genotypes for about three fifths of the roughly 670 donors were used in a later genetic analysis, which treated that subset as a discovery cohort. Every discovery cohort repertoire had been produced on one sequencing platform. HLA typing included class I and class II loci at four-digit resolution. The number of donors typed differed by locus, with about 629-630 for A, B, C, DRB1 and DQB1, 522 for DQA1, over 600 for DPA1, and some 450 for DPB1. Roughly five DR-DQ haplotypes were handled as single units for association and clustering, since linkage in the cohort was strong. Across approximately 420 genotyped donors of the cohort, an average of approximately 240,000 unique TCR beta nucleotide sequences per donor were sequenced, and roughly a sixth of those sequences were non-productive.

Study-wide conclusions, independent of this receptor: The cohort was sequenced for TCR beta chains only, and without alpha or paired-chain data the features that could be detected were limited. The only immune exposure information available for the cohort was CMV serostatus. The classifier was reported to diagnose cytomegalovirus status with high specificity and sensitivity in both the original and validation cohorts. Because some donors lacked HLA typing at each locus, the association tests relied only on the typed subset. According to a later genetic analysis, donors in an Asian-associated ancestry cluster had fewer N-insertions in productive TCRs than the approximately 650-donor mean. In vitro tests confirmed that three of the cytomegalovirus-associated TCR beta chains recognize cytomegalovirus antigens. In a later genetic analysis, a missense DCLRE1C variant was associated with V-gene and J-gene trimming of TCR beta chains, and the association was replicated in an independent cohort. When HLA alleles, especially DR and DQ, strongly co-occurred, TCR associations were difficult to assign to individual alleles. A later analysis found that HLA-associated TCR beta chains were more clonally expanded and had lower generation probabilities than equally common non-associated chains. According to a later analysis, TCR association rates differed among HLA loci, with DRB1 alleles showing the most associated TCRs and HLA-C alleles showing the fewest. The study listed 150 to 200 TCR beta chains as associated with cytomegalovirus. Sequencing depth was assumed to be roughly uniform across donors in the presence/absence analyses, though that assumption may not hold. It was suggested by the authors that the approach could potentially be generalized to other disease states and immunological phenotypes. Most TCR sequences were observed very rarely across donors, whereas some public TCRs were present in many individuals. Some IMGT-functional V segments, including TRBV6-2 and TRBV6-3, could not be distinguished by the 87-base-pair reads and were therefore excluded. Because counts were too low, roughly 18 rarely observed V segments, including chromosome 9 orphons, were left out of the earlier analysis of a few hundred of the donors. In an earlier analysis of about 600 of the donors, most TCR beta V segments appeared in productive rearrangements about 87% or about 30% of the time, broadly matching IMGT annotations. Specific HLA alleles were associated with 15,000 to 20,000 TCR beta sequences at a false discovery rate of 0.05 in a later analysis. Correlated functional status among segregating V segments might be attributable to linkage disequilibrium, but an unknown experimental factor could not be ruled out. A cluster of highly shared sequence variants was judged likely to represent a technical artifact of the sequencing pipeline. A further reported finding was that TCR beta sequences accurately predicted the HLA-A and HLA-B alleles for most subjects in the first cohort. In a later analysis, several top co-occurrence clusters were reported to appear linked to parvovirus B19, influenza, CMV and Epstein-Barr virus. In a later analysis, most CMV-associated TCR beta chains were found to appear HLA-restricted, with HLA associations seemingly driven largely by CMV exposure.

The library was made by the immunoSEQ multiplex PCR assay. For the multiplex PCR, a mixture combining 60 forward primers for TCR Vbeta segments and 13 reverse primers for TCR Jbeta segments was used. Amplification of the CDR3 region of rearranged TCR beta genes was performed with a multiplex PCR assay on genomic DNA. The Illumina HiSeq System was used to sequence the amplified TCR beta libraries as 87-base-pair reads. The original methods were these. A later analysis tallied approximately 87 million unique TCR beta chains across the 640 or so repertoires, and around 12 million of those chains were shared by two or more donors. Raw reads were error-corrected and collapsed into unique sequences with a nearest-neighbor algorithm that merged closely related sequences to remove PCR and sequencing errors. V, D and J gene segments were assigned by aligning CDR3 sequences to IMGT reference sequences. For a sequence to be retained, at least a six-nucleotide match to both a V gene segment and a J gene segment was required. Rearrangements were called productive when the CDR3 lacked stop codons and stayed in frame with V and J; all others were non-productive. CDR3 was defined by IMGT convention, running from the second conserved V-encoded cysteine to the conserved J-encoded phenylalanine. The earlier analysis of about 620 of the donors excluded sequences that lacked an unambiguous match to a single V gene segment. An earlier analysis of around 600 of the donors classified V segments as functional when productive rearrangements were above 56.7% and as segregating when the standard deviation between donors was above 5%. A statistical classification framework was built for diagnosing cytomegalovirus status from the catalog of TCR beta chain sequences. In a later analysis, V and J genes were assigned by comparing TCR nucleotide sequences against IMGT/GENE-DB human TR gene sequences. A later analysis assigned CDR3 sequences and most-parsimonious VDJ recombination scenarios with the TCRdist pipeline. In a later analysis, each TCR beta chain was defined by its CDR3 amino acid sequence together with its V-gene family, and reads lacking a unique V-gene family were excluded. In a later analysis, 550 to 650 highly shared, low-generation-probability nucleotide sequences were removed to address suspected cross-contamination and a sequencing artifact. In a later analysis, a clonal expansion index was calculated for each public chain from normalized within-repertoire ranks of inferred template counts. Generation probabilities in a later analysis came from a VDJ recombination model fitted to out-of-frame rearrangements, and those results were checked against IGoR. In a later analysis, hypergeometric tests were used to score TCR-TCR, TCR-HLA and TCR-CMV co-occurrence, with a repertoire-size bias correction applied to TCR pairs. In a later analysis, false discovery rates were estimated by permuting HLA or CMV assignments 20 times. In a later analysis, co-occurring TCRs were grouped using DBSCAN, and TCRdist sequence similarity was added for clustering within HLA-allele-positive subsets. Repertoires with fewer than 30,000 or more than 120,000 public chains, plus five repertoires with anomalous nucleotide sharing, were excluded from co-occurrence clustering. TCRdb stores this immuneACCESS table with in-frame sequences only. Part of the clones is absent; in the studies checked, under half of the shortfall reflects unresolved V genes, and no reason is known for the rest. That table is the source of V, J and clone size, and D and trimming were worked out from the DNA. Recorded for this sample are 110,000 to 150,000 clones; around three quarters of them occurred a single time. The top ten constitute nearly 7% of the sample.

Sequences were obtained from PBMCs. This receptor was obtained from a man aged 40-49 years in good health and CMV-seropositive. In this chain, TRBV19 is recombined with TRBJ2-7; 9 of the junction bases match TRBD1. The CDR3 reads as follows: CASTPTGGIYEQYF. Read as DNA, the sequence is TGTGCCAGTACCCCGACAGGGGGGATCTACGAGCAGTACTTC. The reference TRBV19 and TRBJ2-7 proteins fill in what lies around the CDR3, so the full variable domain reads DGGITQSPKYLFRKEGQNVTLSCEQNLNHDAMYWYRQDPGQGLRLIYYSQIVNDFQKGDIAEGYSVSREKKESFPLTVTSAQKNPTAFYLCASTPTGGIYEQYFGPGTRLTVT.